This T cell receptor (beta chain) emerged from a study of beta chain features in type 1 diabetes. Notes on the study in general: Fewer junction insertions and more nucleotide deletions appeared in type 1 diabetes patients. For patients, the naive, central memory and Treg TCRB repertoires appeared more alike than for healthy donors. Sequencing the cDNA could make cells with high TCR expression show up more than they should.

This clone turned up a few times. As yet, its antigen is unknown. CDR1 is SEHNR, CDR2 FQNEAQ, per germline (reference sequence). The V end was cut by 2 bases, the J end by 5 bases, with 18 bases between. The CDR3 consists of 16 residues. As every portion of the isolated RNA was reverse transcribed, the sequencing read expressed TCRB transcripts. Using immunoSEQ multiplex PCR, the repertoire was profiled, and TCRdb retains in-frame clones only, with some absent. The sample yields almost 250,000 clones, 11% to 15% seen once. The material sequenced was naive CD4+ T cells from blood. V and J are TRBV7-9 and TRBJ1-1, with D possibly matching TRBD1 (5 bases). This receptor was obtained from a woman aged 40 to 50 in good health. CDR3 sequence (DNA): TGTGCCAGCAGCTTATCTATCGGGCCGGGGGGGACTGAAGCTTTCTTT. Amino acids: CASSLSIGPGGTEAFF.